A selection of T cell receptor beta chains follows, all from one sample in a study of blood T cells in healthy people across ages. TCRdb reprocessed the 5' RACE reads with MiXCR, giving one entry per CDR3 protein. The sample lists about 1.5 million distinct CDR3 sequences; about 43% were seen once. The sample consisted of blood. The receptor source for this set is a woman aged 18-29 years in good health. Each CDR3 is given with its conserved first and last residue. The order of the fields is J gene, clone size, V gene, D gene, CDR3 protein, CDR3 DNA. D genes are given only for firm matches. Part of the rows lack a size; the others show once, few, many or a class for expanded clones.

>TRBJ2-7|-|TRBV2|TRBD2
CASRPGGVYNEQYF
TGTGCCAGCAGGCCGGGAGGTGTCTACAATGAGCAGTACTTC
>TRBJ2-3|-|TRBV5-1|-
CASRAASAGDTQYF
TGCGCCAGCCGAGCGGCTAGCGCTGGAGATACGCAGTATTTT
>TRBJ2-3|-|TRBV5-1|TRBD2
CASSPAGGADTQYF
TGCGCCAGCAGCCCGGCGGGAGGGGCAGATACGCAGTATTTT
>TRBJ2-1|-|TRBV20-1|-
CSARSIADVYNEQFF
TGCAGTGCTAGATCAATAGCGGACGTCTACAATGAGCAGTTCTTC
>TRBJ1-1|-|TRBV4-2|-
CASSQGRNVQSRAFF
TGTGCCAGCAGCCAAGGGAGAAACGTACAGTCTCGGGCTTTCTTT
>TRBJ2-4|once|TRBV29-1|TRBD1
CSVRGQGPEQYF
TGCAGCGTTAGAGGACAGGGACCTGAGCAGTACTTC
>TRBJ1-2|-|TRBV20-1|-
CSAPEQGYDYGYTF
TGCAGTGCTCCCGAGCAGGGATACGACTATGGCTACACCTTC
>TRBJ2-3|-|TRBV3-1|-
CASSPGNGWWTNTQYF
TGTGCCAGCAGCCCGGGGAACGGGTGGTGGACGAATACGCAGTATTTT
>TRBJ2-1|-|TRBV14|-
CASSHRLGEQFF
TGTGCCAGCAGCCATAGACTAGGCGAGCAGTTCTTC
>TRBJ1-2|-|TRBV20-1|TRBD1
CSAIGDSLFYGYTF
TGCAGTGCTATCGGGGACAGCCTTTTCTATGGCTACACCTTC
>TRBJ2-3|-|TRBV4-1|-
CASSQDGLPDTQYF
TGCGCCAGCAGCCAAGACGGGCTGCCAGATACGCAGTATTTT
>TRBJ2-3|-|TRBV7-9|TRBD2
CASSLGASGNADTQYF
TGTGCCAGCAGCTTAGGGGCTAGCGGGAACGCAGATACGCAGTATTTT
>TRBJ2-7|many|TRBV7-2|TRBD2
CASSQAGLVYEQYF
TGTGCCAGCAGCCAAGCGGGACTGGTATACGAGCAGTACTTC
>TRBJ2-3|-|TRBV2|TRBD1
CARSGTGGTDTQYF
TGTGCCAGATCCGGGACAGGGGGAACAGATACGCAGTATTTT
>TRBJ2-5|few|TRBV5-1|TRBD2
CASRNGGETQYF
TGCGCCAGCAGGAACGGGGGGGAGACCCAGTACTTC
>TRBJ2-5|-|TRBV10-3|-
CAIQPGPGEGDNEQYF
TGTGCCATCCAACCAGGTCCAGGGGAAGGGGACAATGAGCAGTACTTC
>TRBJ2-5|-|TRBV12-3/TRBV12-4|-
CASSVFSQETQYF
TGTGCCAGCAGTGTGTTCTCCCAAGAGACCCAGTACTTC
>TRBJ2-7|few|TRBV25-1|-
CASSEYTPDKGPNEQYF
TGTGCCAGCAGTGAATATACCCCTGACAAGGGGCCAAACGAGCAGTACTTC
>TRBJ2-5|few|TRBV10-2|-
CASRRAVQETQYF
TGCGCCAGCCGAAGGGCTGTACAAGAGACCCAGTACTTC
>TRBJ2-1|-|TRBV6-6|TRBD1
CASSDRDRGSFEQFF
TGTGCCAGCAGTGACCGGGACAGGGGTTCATTTGAGCAGTTCTTC
>TRBJ1-1|-|TRBV11-2|-
CASSSDGGKAFF
TGTGCCAGCAGCTCCGACGGGGGGAAAGCTTTCTTT
>TRBJ2-6|-|TRBV6-5|-
CASSWKGTQRGGISGANVLTF
TGTGCCAGCAGTTGGAAGGGGACACAAAGGGGAGGAATTTCTGGGGCCAACGTCCTGACTTTC
>TRBJ2-7|-|TRBV5-1|TRBD2
CASSKRLAGSYEQYF
TGCGCCAGCAGCAAAAGACTAGCGGGCTCCTACGAGCAGTACTTC
>TRBJ2-5|many|TRBV5-1|TRBD2
CASSLSGGYQETQYF
TGCGCCAGCAGCTTGAGCGGGGGTTACCAAGAGACCCAGTACTTC
>TRBJ2-7|-|TRBV20-1|TRBD1
CSARAGTGGYEQYF
TGCAGTGCTAGAGCAGGGACAGGGGGCTACGAGCAGTACTTC
>TRBJ1-2|-|TRBV28|-
CASSLSPPEVSYGYTF
TGTGCCAGCAGTTTATCGCCCCCCGAGGTCTCGTATGGCTACACCTTC
>TRBJ2-7|few|TRBV7-3|TRBD1
CASSPQGGEGYEQYF
TGTGCCAGCAGCCCACAGGGGGGAGAGGGCTACGAGCAGTACTTC
>TRBJ2-3|-|TRBV20-1|TRBD2
CSAPPGGGGTDTQYF
TGCAGTGCGCCCCCGGGCGGGGGGGGCACAGATACGCAGTATTTT
>TRBJ2-7|many|TRBV11-2|-
CASSPSYYEQYF
TGTGCCAGCAGCCCTAGTTACTACGAGCAGTACTTC
>TRBJ1-2|-|TRBV9|-
CASSVVGASDKYGYTF
TGTGCCAGCAGCGTAGTGGGGGCAAGTGATAAGTATGGCTACACCTTC
>TRBJ1-1|few|TRBV3-1|-
CASSTENTEAFF
TGTGCCAGCAGTACAGAAAACACTGAAGCTTTCTTT
>TRBJ2-1|-|TRBV21-1|-
CASSTGGGEQFF
TGTGCCAGCAGCACGGGGGGAGGTGAGCAGTTCTTC
>TRBJ2-6|-|TRBV6-5|-
CATQGVGANVLTF
TGTGCCACTCAGGGAGTGGGGGCCAACGTCCTGACTTTC
>TRBJ2-1|-|TRBV9|TRBD2
CASSVGPREPYNEQFF
TGTGCCAGCAGCGTAGGCCCGCGGGAGCCCTACAATGAGCAGTTCTTC
>TRBJ2-2|-|TRBV12-3/TRBV12-4|-
CASTPGGELFF
TGTGCCAGCACTCCCGGGGGGGAGCTGTTTTTT
>TRBJ2-3|-|TRBV20-1|TRBD2
CSARDGTSGADTQYF
TGCAGTGCTAGAGATGGGACTAGCGGGGCAGATACGCAGTATTTT
>TRBJ2-7|few|TRBV20-1|-
CSPTGPHSYEQYF
TGCAGTCCGACCGGGCCACACTCCTACGAGCAGTACTTC